This TCR beta chain originates from a study of cytomegalovirus exposure and HLA in healthy donors. On the study more broadly: In a later analysis, it was reported that the roughly 120 validation repertoires had been produced on the same platform as the 666 repertoires belonging to the first cohort. Findings and limits, study-wide: Researchers catalogued 160 or so TCR beta chains as cytomegalovirus-associated. According to a subsequent analysis, TCR clusters identified in the first cohort showed a tendency to co-occur across the 100 to 150 validation repertoires.

The donors were in the roughly 110-subject validation cohort; that cohort was separate from the roughly 680-subject first cohort. Of note for this clone: Its antigen is unknown.

The junction had 10 bases not matched to a gene; V was cut back by 3 bases and J by 3 bases. The CDR3 extends over 17 amino acids. Germline values: CDR1 SGHRS, CDR2 YFSETQ. TCRdb keeps only in-frame clones here, not all; method: immunoSEQ multiplex PCR. The sample has 100,000 to 150,000 clones, 90% to 96% seen once; the top ten hold less than 2%. The genes are TRBV5-1 and TRBJ2-5; TRBD1 agrees at 11 bases. The sequencing sample was made of PBMCs. The sequence was obtained from a man aged 18 to 30 in good health and CMV-seronegative. The CDR3 sequence: CASSYLADRGRKETQYF. CDR3 in DNA: TGCGCCAGCAGCTACCTTGCGGACAGGGGGCGCAAAGAGACCCAGTACTTC.